One sample yielded the 26 T cell receptor beta chains listed below, sequenced in a study of technical replicates of blood from several donors. TCRdb's table, derived via immunoSEQ multiplex PCR, lists solely in-frame clones and lacks some. The data hold around 80,000 clones, with 70% to 90% observed a single time. Sample: T cells isolated from PBMCs. The receptors here all came from a human donor in good health.

Comments on this clone: At one boundary the junction diverges from the germline segment, which might be a read error. The chain combines TRBV7-7 with TRBJ2-5, with a possible D match to TRBD1 (6 bases). Per germline, CDR1 SSHAT and CDR2 FNYEAQ (reference sequence). CDR3 length: 17 amino acids. CDR3 in DNA: TGTGCTAGCAGCTTACTGGGCAATAGTTGGGGGCCTGAGACCCAGTACTTC. Residues: CASSLLGNSWGPETQYF.

CDR3 protein: CAWSGTSGTDTQYF. As DNA, the CDR3 is TGTGCCTGGAGTGGGACTAGCGGCACAGATACGCAGTATTTT. This sequence joins TRBV30 and TRBJ2-3; 9 bases fit TRBD2. Germline loops: CDR1 GTSNPN, CDR2 SVGIG (reference sequence). The junction had 0 bases not matched to a gene; V was cut back by 1 base and J by 1 base. CDR3 length: 14 residues.

This clone came up a few times. The chain carries TRBV2 and TRBJ2-7, with 10 bases fitting TRBD2. V was pared by 5 bases and J by 4 bases, with 8 bases of the junction left unmatched. The germline gives CDR1 SNHLY, CDR2 FYNNEI. This CDR3 region has 15 residues. DNA of the CDR3: TGTGCCAGCAGTCCTCTAGCGGGAGTTAATTACGAGCAGTACTTC. Its translation: CASSPLAGVNYEQYF.

The chain links TRBV28 to TRBJ1-5; possible D gene TRBD1, 6 bases. Trimming took 8 bases from V and 2 from J, leaving 19 bases between them. Looked up from germline, CDR1 is MDHEN and CDR2 is SYDVKM. This CDR3 is built from 16 residues. CDR3 amino acids: CASDGGGFWGNQPQHF. CDR3 in DNA: TGTGCCAGCGATGGGGGCGGCTTTTGGGGCAATCAGCCCCAGCATTTT.

This clone was counted a single time. CDR3 protein: CASSYLNSGTEQYF. The CDR3 coding sequence is TGTGCCAGCAGTTATCTGAACAGCGGGACTGAGCAGTACTTC. The chain joins TRBV27 to TRBJ2-7; 7 bases align to TRBD2. This CDR3 has 14 residues. The germline gives CDR1 MNHEY, CDR2 SMNVEV (reference sequence). The V segment lost 4 bases and the J segment 7 bases; nucleotides outside the gene matches: 10.

The chain recombines TRBV2 with TRBJ2-7; D call uncertain. Trimming removed 4 bases at V and 0 bases at J, with 13 bases between. This CDR3 region has 15 residues. Germline-derived CDR1 and CDR2 are SNHLY and FYNNEI. The chain's CDR3 is CASSGGAWSSYEQYF. The CDR3 DNA sequence: TGTGCCAGCAGTGGAGGAGCGTGGAGCTCCTACGAGCAGTACTTC.

The chain couples TRBV6-1 to TRBJ1-2; D call uncertain. V shed 4 bases and J shed 1 base, with 10 bases lying between them. CDR3 length: 14 residues. CDR1 is MNHNS, CDR2 SASEGT, per germline. This CDR3 reads CASSGKTVNYGYTF. The DNA of the CDR3 is TGTGCCAGCAGTGGAAAAACAGTTAACTATGGCTACACCTTC.

The V call is TRBV5-1, the J call TRBJ2-3; TRBD2 aligns across 9 bases. This CDR3 region has 18 residues. Looked up from germline, CDR1 is SGHRS and CDR2 is YFSETQ. J lost 3 bases, V lost 0 bases, and 11 bases had no gene match. The CDR3 is CASSLGISGSAATDTQYF. The CDR3 nucleotides are TGCGCCAGCAGCTTGGGGATTAGCGGGAGCGCGGCGACAGATACGCAGTATTTT.

The chain recombines TRBV11-3 with TRBJ2-7, with D maybe TRBD1 (6 bases). V was cut by 2 bases and J by 4 bases, with 15 bases left in between. Germline loops: CDR1 SGHNT, CDR2 YENEEA. CDR3 size: 15 residues. CDR3 protein: CASSLQGTGGYEQYF. CDR3 sequence (DNA): TGTGCCAGCAGCTTACAGGGGACGGGTGGGTACGAGCAGTACTTC.

V gene TRBV25-1 combines with J gene TRBJ2-5, with D hard to call. Trimming took 1 base from V and 2 from J, leaving 8 bases between them. This CDR3 is built from 14 residues. Germline CDR1 and CDR2: MGHDK and SYGVNS. The CDR3 sequence: CASSEWLDQETQYF. In DNA form, the CDR3 reads TGTGCCAGCAGTGAATGGCTAGATCAAGAGACCCAGTACTTC.

The genes are TRBV4-1 and TRBJ1-3; D gene unclear. The CDR3 is 15 amino acids. Trimming stripped 0 bases from V and 0 bases from J, with 6 bases between. Looked up from germline, CDR1 is MGHRA and CDR2 is YSYEKL. Here the CDR3 DNA reads TGCGCCAGCAGCCAAGATTCAGGCTCTGGAAACACCATATATTTT. It yields the protein CASSQDSGSGNTIYF.

A single count supports this clone. The V call is TRBV19, the J call TRBJ1-4; tentative D call: TRBD1 (6 bases). This CDR3 has 13 amino acids. V gave up 5 bases and J gave up 7 bases, with 11 bases separating them. Germline CDR1 is LNHDA and CDR2 is SQIVND (reference sequence). CDR3 sequence: CASSAETGEKLFF. CDR3 sequence (DNA): TGTGCCAGTAGTGCAGAGACAGGTGAAAAACTGTTTTTT.

The chain recombines TRBV9 with TRBJ2-7; TRBD2 matches 7 bases. The trim removed 0 bases at V and 0 bases at J, leaving 6 bases unmatched. The CDR3 length is 16 residues. Germline V CDR1 and CDR2: SGDLS, YYNGEE. CDR3 residues: CASSVGKRGISYEQYF. DNA for the CDR3: TGTGCCAGCAGCGTAGGAAAGCGGGGTATCTCCTACGAGCAGTACTTC.

This clone was found once. The V gene is TRBV2, the J gene TRBJ2-2; unclear D gene. CDR3 size: 11 residues. The V end was cut by 6 bases, the J end by 6 bases, with 5 bases between. Germline V gene sequence: CDR1 SNHLY, CDR2 FYNNEI. For the CDR3, the DNA is TGTGCCAGCAGCCAGTCCGGGGAGCTGTTTTTT. Amino acid sequence: CASSQSGELFF.

This sequence joins TRBV9 and TRBJ2-3; D is unclear. CDR3 size: 11 residues. The V end lost 3 bases, the J end lost 5 bases, and 4 bases lay between the germline ends. CDR1 SGDLS and CDR2 YYNGEE come from the germline V gene. CDR3 bases: TGTGCCAGCAGCGAGCGAGATACGCAGTATTTT. It specifies CASSERDTQYF.

This clone was detected only once. The V gene is TRBV4-1, the J gene TRBJ2-7, with 8 bases lining up with TRBD1. Germline V gene sequence: CDR1 MGHRA, CDR2 YSYEKL. With 0 bases clipped from V and 3 bases from J, the junction kept 7 bases outside the gene matches. The length of the CDR3 is 16 residues. CDR3: CASSQEAGRGHYEQYF. Written as DNA, the CDR3 is TGCGCCAGCAGCCAAGAGGCGGGCAGGGGGCACTACGAGCAGTACTTC.

V is TRBV7-9 and J is TRBJ2-3, with D perhaps matching TRBD2 (6 bases). CDR3 size: 16 residues. V was cut by 3 bases and J by 4 bases, with 17 bases left in between. Germline CDR1 and CDR2: SEHNR and FQNEAQ (reference sequence). The CDR3 spells CASSLTTGAPADTQYF. The CDR3 DNA reads as TGTGCCAGCAGCTTGACGACGGGAGCTCCCGCAGATACGCAGTATTTT.

V is TRBV19 and J is TRBJ1-1; no definite D call. The CDR3 length is 16 residues. V dropped 5 bases and J dropped 4 bases, with 20 bases sitting between them. Germline V lookup: CDR1 LNHDA, CDR2 SQIVND (reference sequence). The CDR3 loop reads CASSPSGSPLGTEAFF. The CDR3 region has the DNA TGTGCCAGTAGTCCGTCGGGGAGCCCCTTGGGCACTGAAGCTTTCTTT.

CDR3 bases: TGTGCCAGCAGCGGACTAAACAGGGGAAGCTATGGCTACACCTTC. Protein sequence: CASSGLNRGSYGYTF. This chain uses TRBV9 with TRBJ1-2; 7 nucleotides line up with TRBD1. V shed 3 bases, J shed 4 bases, and the junction held 9 bases outside the gene matches. The CDR3 is 15 residues long. The germline gives CDR1 SGDLS, CDR2 YYNGEE.

The chain uses TRBV27 and TRBJ2-5; TRBD1 aligns across 8 bases. V dropped 5 bases and J dropped 4; count of bases not matched to a gene: 3. This CDR3 has 13 amino acids. Per germline, CDR1 MNHEY and CDR2 SMNVEV (reference sequence). CDR3 region: CASSGGQVETQYF. CDR3 nucleotide sequence: TGTGCCAGCAGTGGGGGACAGGTAGAGACCCAGTACTTC.

The chain carries TRBV28 and TRBJ1-1, with D tentatively TRBD1 (6 bases). CDR1 and CDR2 from the germline V gene are MDHEN and SYDVKM. CDR3 length: 15 amino acids. Trimming removed 9 bases at V and 0 bases at J, with 17 bases between. CDR3 nucleotides: TGTGCCAGTGAGGTATACAGGGCCATGAACACTGAAGCTTTCTTT. Its translation is CASEVYRAMNTEAFF.

CDR3 nucleotide sequence: TGTGCCAGCAACTATATGGGGACAACTTTTGGTCAGCCCCAGCATTTT. This sequence encodes CASNYMGTTFGQPQHF. This rearrangement joins TRBV28 to TRBJ1-5, with D perhaps matching TRBD1 (6 bases). Germline CDR1 reads MDHEN; CDR2 reads SYDVKM. The CDR3 is 16 residues long. V lost 7 bases and J 6 bases, leaving 22 bases between the germline ends.

The chain joins TRBV29-1 to TRBJ1-1, with D tentatively TRBD1 (6 bases). Germline V gene sequence: CDR1 SQVTM, CDR2 ANQGSEA. CDR3 length: 13 residues. V lost 6 bases to trimming and J lost 1 base, with 12 bases between them. The CDR3, as DNA: TGCAGCGTCCAGGGGTGGGGGAACACTGAAGCTTTCTTT. Its translation is CSVQGWGNTEAFF.

The gene calls are TRBV6-1 and TRBJ2-7; 14 bases are a match to TRBD2. V lost 5 bases and J lost 5; bases outside the gene matches: 5. The length of the CDR3 is 15 residues. Per germline, CDR1 MNHNS and CDR2 SASEGT. In DNA form, the CDR3 reads TGTGCCAGCAGTCCCCCGGGACTAGCGGGAGACGAGCAGTACTTC. Amino acids: CASSPPGLAGDEQYF.

V gene TRBV5-4 combines with J gene TRBJ1-2, with D possibly matching TRBD1 (5 bases). The CDR3 consists of 14 residues. Germline V gives CDR1 SGHNT, CDR2 YYREEE (reference sequence). With 6 bases removed from V and 4 bases from J, the gap between germline ends came to 16 bases. The CDR3 bases are TGTGCCAGCACCCCGGATTCGGGGGGCTATGGCTACACCTTC. It is translated as CASTPDSGGYGYTF.

The chain is built from TRBV9 and TRBJ1-2; D call uncertain. V lost 0 bases, J lost 2 bases, and 8 bases lay in between. In germline, CDR1 is SGDLS, CDR2 YYNGEE. The CDR3 has 14 residues. The CDR3 here is CASSVGLLNYGYTF. Here the CDR3 DNA reads TGTGCCAGCAGCGTAGGCCTGCTAAACTATGGCTACACCTTC.